In its sample, the clone carrying this T cell receptor (beta chain) was seen many times. One entry per CDR3 protein, called by TCRdb with MiXCR from the 5' RACE reads. The sample yields approximately 15,000 distinct CDR3 sequences, 13% seen once. The entry originates in a study of neurological immune-mediated disorders. CDR3 length equals 13 residues. Trimming cost V 4 bases and J 6 bases, with 13 bases left between them. Germline CDR1 SQVTM, CDR2 ANQGSEA. The clonotype was recovered from a female donor with HTLV-1-associated myelopathy (HAM/TSP). Sequencing input: CD8+ T cells from blood. This sequence joins TRBV29-1 and TRBJ1-3, with no clear D. The CDR3 is CSVALTLENTIYF. In nucleotides, the CDR3 is TGCAGCGTTGCTCTAACCCTGGAAAACACCATATATTTT.